This TCR beta chain came from a study of T cell clones after liver transplantation. Clones were sequenced by immunoSEQ multiplex PCR, and TCRdb holds only the in-frame ones, with some missing. The table includes 70,000 or so clones, roughly 90% detected once. Germline V CDR1 and CDR2: SGHTA, FQGTGA. This CDR3 has 15 amino acids. The V gene end was trimmed by 7 bases and the J gene end by 1 base; junction bases not matched to a gene: 9. The chain joins TRBV7-3 to TRBJ1-1, with 7 bases fitting TRBD1. This clonotype was obtained from a human donor who received a liver transplant. The sequencing used CD4+ T cells from blood, collected before liver transplant. As DNA, the CDR3 is TGTGCCAGCACCATAAGTCGACAGGGGAACACTGAAGCTTTCTTT. Translating gives CASTISRQGNTEAFF.